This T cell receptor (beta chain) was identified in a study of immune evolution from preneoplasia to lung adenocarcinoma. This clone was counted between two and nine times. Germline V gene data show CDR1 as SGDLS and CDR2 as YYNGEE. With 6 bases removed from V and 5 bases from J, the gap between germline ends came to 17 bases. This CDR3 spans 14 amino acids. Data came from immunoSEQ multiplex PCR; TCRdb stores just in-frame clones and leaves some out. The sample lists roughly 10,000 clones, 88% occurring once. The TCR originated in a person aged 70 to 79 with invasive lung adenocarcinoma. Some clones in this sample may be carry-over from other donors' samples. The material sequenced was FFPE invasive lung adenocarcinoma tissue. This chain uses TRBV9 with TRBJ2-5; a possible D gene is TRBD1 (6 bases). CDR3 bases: TGTGCCAGCAATGGGGGCGGGTCGGGGGAGACCCAGTACTTC. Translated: CASNGGGSGETQYF.